This TCR beta chain was found in a study of blood T cell repertoires in COVID-19. Original analysis: Counts of nucleated cells, estimated from reference gene primer amplification, were obtained. Clones were read by immunoSEQ multiplex PCR, and TCRdb kept only the in-frame ones, dropping some. D and trimming were read from the DNA, whereas the V and J calls and clone size are those reported in that table. The sample has around 130,000 clones, over 60% seen once. V shed 5 bases and J 4 bases; nucleotides not matched to a gene: 8. Germline assignment: CDR1 SGHVS and CDR2 FNYEAQ. The CDR3 is made up of 16 amino acids.

What was sequenced was peripheral blood. The TCR comes from a man aged 45 to 65 with acute or convalescent COVID-19. The chain is built from TRBV7-6 and TRBJ2-2, with 9 positions matching TRBD2. This chain's CDR3 is CASSLPAGGGTGELFF. The CDR3 DNA is TGTGCCAGCAGCCTCCCGGCGGGGGGGGGCACCGGGGAGCTGTTTTTT.